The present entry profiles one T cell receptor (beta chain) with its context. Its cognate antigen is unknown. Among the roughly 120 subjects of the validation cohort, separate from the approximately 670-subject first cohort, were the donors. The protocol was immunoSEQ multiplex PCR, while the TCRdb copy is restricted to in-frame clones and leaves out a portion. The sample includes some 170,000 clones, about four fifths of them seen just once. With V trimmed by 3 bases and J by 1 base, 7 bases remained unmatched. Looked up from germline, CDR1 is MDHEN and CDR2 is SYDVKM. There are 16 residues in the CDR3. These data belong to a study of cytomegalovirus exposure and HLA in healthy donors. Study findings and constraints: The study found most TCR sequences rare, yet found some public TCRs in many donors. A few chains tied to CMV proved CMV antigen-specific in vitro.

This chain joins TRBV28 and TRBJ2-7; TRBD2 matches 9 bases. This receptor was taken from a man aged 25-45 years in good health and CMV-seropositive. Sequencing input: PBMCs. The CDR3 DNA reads TGTGCCAGCAGTTTGGATAGCGGGAGAGGGTCCTACGAGCAGTACTTC. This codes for CASSLDSGRGSYEQYF.